This is a list of T cell receptor beta chains from one sample in a study of regulatory dendritic cells for organ transplantation. No antigens are known for them. The assay was immunoSEQ multiplex PCR, and TCRdb's table has in-frame clones only and misses some. The table lists about 21,000 clones, approximately 85% of them singletons. The sequenced sample consisted of naive CD4+ T cells from blood cultured with regulatory dendritic cells. The origin of the receptors is a human donor in good health. Each CDR3 is given with its conserved first and last residue. D genes are given only for firm matches. Where a row states a size, it is once, few, many or the class of an expanded clone; other rows omit it.

cdr3_length	clone_size	v_call	d_call	j_call	cdr3_nt	cdr3_aa
15	-	TRBV7-2	TRBD1	TRBJ1-5	TGTGCCAGCAGCTGGGACAGTTCTAGCAATCAGCCCCAGCATTTT	CASSWDSSSNQPQHF
14	once	TRBV29-1	TRBD2	TRBJ2-7	TGCAGCGTCCACGGACTAGGTCCTCCAGGAGAGCAGTACTTC	CSVHGLGPPGEQYF
15	-	TRBV23-1	-	TRBJ2-7	TGCGCCAGCAGTCAAATTTTTGCCGGTTCCTACGAGCAGTACTTC	CASSQIFAGSYEQYF
15	-	TRBV15	TRBD2	TRBJ2-7	TGTGCCACCAGCAGCCGATCGGGGGGGCCCCTCGAGCAGTACTTC	CATSSRSGGPLEQYF
21	-	TRBV4-1	TRBD2	TRBJ2-3	TGCGCCAGCAGCCAAACGGCCGGGAAAATCCGACTAGCTTATGGCACAGATACGCAGTATTTT	CASSQTAGKIRLAYGTDTQYF
11	-	TRBV6-5	-	TRBJ2-4	TGTGCCACCTACCGCGGGGATCTTCAGTACTTC	CATYRGDLQYF
19	-	TRBV9	TRBD1	TRBJ2-7	TGTGCCAGCAGCCCCGAAACCGGGACAGACCTATTTTTTGGCTACGAGCAGTACTTC	CASSPETGTDLFFGYEQYF
16	-	TRBV7-2	-	TRBJ2-2	TGTGCCAGCAGCCCGGGCGGACGGACGAACACCGGGGAGCTGTTTTTT	CASSPGGRTNTGELFF
14	-	TRBV11-1	TRBD2	TRBJ2-3	TGTGCCAGCGAACGGGCTAGCGGGGGAGATACGCAGTATTTT	CASERASGGDTQYF
15	few	TRBV27	-	TRBJ1-6	TGTGCCAGCAGAACGGGAGGAACCTATAATTCACCCCTCCACTTT	CASRTGGTYNSPLHF
15	-	TRBV6-5	TRBD1	TRBJ1-2	TGTGCCAGCAGTCGCGGACAGGGAGCTAACCATGGCTACACCTTC	CASSRGQGANHGYTF
13	-	TRBV19	-	TRBJ1-1	TGTGCCATTATATCCCCCATGAACACTGAAGCTTTCTTT	CAIISPMNTEAFF
11	-	TRBV2	-	TRBJ2-7	TGTGCCAGCAGTGAAGCCTACGAGCAGTACTTC	CASSEAYEQYF
15	-	TRBV9	TRBD2	TRBJ2-2	TGTGCCAGCAGCGTAGCTAGCGGGAACACCGGGGAGCTGTTTTTT	CASSVASGNTGELFF
13	-	TRBV5-4	TRBD1	TRBJ2-5	TGTGCCGGCCGACAGGGCAAGGAAGAGACCCAGTACTTC	CAGRQGKEETQYF
13	few	TRBV6-5	TRBD1	TRBJ1-1	TGTGCCAGCAGAGGACAGGGAATCGCTGAAGCTTTCTTT	CASRGQGIAEAFF
16	once	TRBV27	-	TRBJ1-5	TGTGCCAGCAGTTTACTGGGTTCTTTCCTGGATCAGCCCCAGCATTTT	CASSLLGSFLDQPQHF
15	-	TRBV5-1	-	TRBJ1-1	TGCGCCAGCAGCTCCGGAGGGACGGCGAACACTGAAGCTTTCTTT	CASSSGGTANTEAFF